These T cell receptor beta chains were read from a single sample in a study of blood T cell repertoires in COVID-19. Sequenced by immunoSEQ multiplex PCR; TCRdb stores in-frame clones only, minus some. The sample contains about 220,000 clones, around 89% of which appear only once. Sequences were obtained from PBMCs or T cells enriched from blood (not recorded which). The receptors here all came from a woman in her thirties or forties with acute COVID-19. Each CDR3 is given with its conserved first and last residue. D genes are given only for firm matches. Size tells how often a clone was seen (once, few, many) or the class of an expanded clone, and some rows leave it out.

d_call: NA; clone_size: NA; v_call: TRBV15; j_call: TRBJ2-3; cdr3_nt: TGTGCCACCAGCCGTGATAGAGGGGCAGGGGCAGATACGCAGTATTTT; cdr3_aa: CATSRDRGAGADTQYF
d_call: NA; clone_size: NA; v_call: TRBV7-8; j_call: TRBJ2-5; cdr3_nt: TGTGCCAGCAGCTTAGATCGGCGCAGGGAAGAGACCCAGTACTTC; cdr3_aa: CASSLDRRREETQYF
d_call: NA; clone_size: NA; v_call: TRBV19; j_call: TRBJ1-5; cdr3_nt: TGTGCCAGTAGTCATAGGGGGTCGACGAATCAGCCCCAGCATTTT; cdr3_aa: CASSHRGSTNQPQHF
d_call: TRBD2; clone_size: NA; v_call: TRBV4-3; j_call: TRBJ2-3; cdr3_nt: TGCGCCAGCAGCCAAGATGCGGGAGGCACAGATACGCAGTATTTT; cdr3_aa: CASSQDAGGTDTQYF
d_call: TRBD1; clone_size: NA; v_call: TRBV5-1; j_call: TRBJ1-4; cdr3_nt: TGCGCCAGCAGCCCCGGACAGGGGACCATTGGTAATGAAAAACTGTTTTTT; cdr3_aa: CASSPGQGTIGNEKLFF
d_call: TRBD2; clone_size: NA; v_call: TRBV12-5; j_call: TRBJ2-6; cdr3_nt: TGTGCTAGTGGTTTCCGGGACAGCCTACCGGGACTAGCGGGGGGGCCTACTGGGGCCAACGTCCTGACTTTC; cdr3_aa: CASGFRDSLPGLAGGPTGANVLTF
d_call: TRBD1; clone_size: NA; v_call: TRBV6-2/TRBV6-3; j_call: TRBJ1-5; cdr3_nt: TGTGCCAGCAGTTTGTCTCTAGGGACAGACTTCAATCAGCCCCAGCATTTT; cdr3_aa: CASSLSLGTDFNQPQHF
d_call: NA; clone_size: NA; v_call: TRBV11-2; j_call: TRBJ2-3; cdr3_nt: TGTGCCAGCAGCTGTGCCGGGACTCCCTTATGCACAGATACGCAGTATTTT; cdr3_aa: CASSCAGTPLCTDTQYF
d_call: NA; clone_size: once; v_call: TRBV6-2/TRBV6-3; j_call: TRBJ2-1; cdr3_nt: TGTGCCAGCAGCCCTATGGAGTCCAATGAGCAGTTCTTC; cdr3_aa: CASSPMESNEQFF
d_call: NA; clone_size: NA; v_call: TRBV3-1/TRBV3-2; j_call: TRBJ1-1; cdr3_nt: TGTGCCAGCAGCGGGACATTCGAGGGTGGCACTGAAGCTTTCTTT; cdr3_aa: CASSGTFEGGTEAFF
d_call: NA; clone_size: NA; v_call: TRBV19; j_call: TRBJ1-5; cdr3_nt: TGTGCCAGTAGTATGGGCCGGTTTAGCAATCAGCCCCAGCATTTT; cdr3_aa: CASSMGRFSNQPQHF
d_call: TRBD1; clone_size: once; v_call: TRBV10-3; j_call: TRBJ2-1; cdr3_nt: TGTGCCATCAGTGATCGCGGGGACAGGGTAAACAATGAGCAGTTCTTC; cdr3_aa: CAISDRGDRVNNEQFF
d_call: NA; clone_size: few; v_call: TRBV5-1; j_call: TRBJ2-2; cdr3_nt: TGCGCCAGCAGGGAACAGGGAACCGGGGAGCTGTTTTTT; cdr3_aa: CASREQGTGELFF
d_call: NA; clone_size: NA; v_call: TRBV5-1; j_call: TRBJ2-1; cdr3_nt: TGCGCCAGCAGCTTGGCTTCTAGCTTCTTCTACAATGAGCAGTTCTTC; cdr3_aa: CASSLASSFFYNEQFF
d_call: NA; clone_size: NA; v_call: TRBV7-2; j_call: TRBJ1-2; cdr3_nt: TGTGCCAGCAGCTGGACAGTGTCTACCTATGGCTACACCTTC; cdr3_aa: CASSWTVSTYGYTF
d_call: NA; clone_size: NA; v_call: TRBV7-9; j_call: TRBJ2-7; cdr3_nt: TGTGCCAGCAGCCTGGATATGGACAAACCGCGAACCTACGAGCAGTACTTC; cdr3_aa: CASSLDMDKPRTYEQYF